Below, one T cell receptor beta chain is given with its context. TCRdb re-called the 5' RACE reads with MiXCR, one entry per CDR3 protein. The sample consists of about 560,000 distinct CDR3 sequences, roughly 17% of them appearing once. The data derive from a study of T-cell memory formation after mild COVID-19. Deletions cut 5 bases from V and 7 bases from J, with 14 bases between. Germline CDR1 is SGHTA and CDR2 is FQGNSA. There are 14 residues in the CDR3. Sequenced sample: PBMCs or a T cell subset sorted from them (not recorded which). This receptor was taken from an adult woman who had mild COVID-19 (a few samples of this study predate the infection). Cell type and time point are not known. The V and J genes are TRBV7-2 and TRBJ1-4; D is perhaps TRBD1 (5 bases). The CDR3 spells CASSPGGTTEKLFF. Written as DNA, the CDR3 is TGTGCCAGCAGCCCGGGGGGTACAACTGAAAAACTGTTTTTT.